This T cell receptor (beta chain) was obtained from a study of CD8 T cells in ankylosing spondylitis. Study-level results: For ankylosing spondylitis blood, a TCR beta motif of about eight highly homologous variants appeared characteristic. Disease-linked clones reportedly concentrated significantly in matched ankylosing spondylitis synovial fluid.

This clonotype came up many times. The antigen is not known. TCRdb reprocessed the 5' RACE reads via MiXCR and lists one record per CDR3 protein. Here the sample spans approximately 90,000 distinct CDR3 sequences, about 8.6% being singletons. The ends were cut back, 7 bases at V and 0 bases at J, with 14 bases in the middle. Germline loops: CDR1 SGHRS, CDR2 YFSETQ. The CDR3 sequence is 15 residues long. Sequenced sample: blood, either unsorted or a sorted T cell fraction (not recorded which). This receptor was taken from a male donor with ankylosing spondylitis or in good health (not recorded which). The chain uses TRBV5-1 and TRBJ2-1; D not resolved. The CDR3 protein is CASGPRASSYNEQFF. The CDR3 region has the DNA TGCGCCAGCGGCCCCCGGGCCAGCTCCTACAATGAGCAGTTCTTC. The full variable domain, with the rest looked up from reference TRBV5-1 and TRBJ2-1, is KAGVTQTPRYLIKTRGQQVTLSCSPISGHRSVSWYQQTPGQGLQFLFEYFSETQRNKGNFPGRFSGRQFSNSRSEMNVSTLELGDSALYLCASGPRASSYNEQFFGPGTRLTVL.